Listed below are T cell receptor beta chains from one sample, sequenced in a study of CD8 T cells in Susac syndrome. TCRdb independently ran MiXCR on the immunoSEQ multiplex PCR reads; one entry per CDR3 protein. This sample carries 70,000 to 95,000 distinct CDR3 sequences, around 94% of them seen once, and the ten largest clones take approximately 0.92%. The sample comprised CD8+ T cells from PBMCs. These receptors all come from a human donor with Susac syndrome. Both conserved end residues are part of each CDR3. D genes are given only for firm matches. The size field is filled for only some rows; it gives once, few, many or a size class.

. 14 . TRBJ2-7 TRBV5-1 CASSVTGKSYEQYF TGCGCCAGCAGCGTAACAGGGAAGTCCTACGAGCAGTACTTC
TRBD2 15 once TRBJ2-7 TRBV27 CASTSLAGGWYEQYF TGTGCCAGCACCTCCCTAGCGGGAGGTTGGTACGAGCAGTACTTC
TRBD2 16 . TRBJ2-3 TRBV27 CASSPGTSGTVDTQYF TGTGCCAGCAGTCCCGGGACTAGCGGGACGGTAGATACGCAGTATTTT
TRBD1 17 . TRBJ1-2 TRBV19 CASSMTGAGQINYGYTF TGTGCCAGTAGTATGACCGGAGCGGGACAGATTAACTATGGCTACACCTTC
TRBD1 14 . TRBJ2-3 TRBV27 CASSLWTGVDTQYF TGTGCCAGCAGTTTATGGACAGGGGTAGATACGCAGTATTTT
TRBD2 12 . TRBJ2-3 TRBV5-4 CASSPGTSYQYF TGTGCCAGCAGCCCCGGGACTAGCTACCAGTATTTT
. 14 . TRBJ2-5 TRBV20-1 CSARVPDFQETQYF TGCAGTGCTAGAGTCCCGGACTTTCAAGAGACCCAGTACTTC
TRBD1 17 . TRBJ2-7 TRBV6-2/TRBV6-3 CASTYRTETGGSYEQYF TGTGCCAGCACCTACCGTACAGAAACAGGGGGCTCCTACGAGCAGTACTTC
. 14 once TRBJ2-3 TRBV20-1 CSARDRASTDTQYF TGCAGTGCTAGAGATAGGGCCAGCACAGATACGCAGTATTTT
. 14 . TRBJ2-2 TRBV12-3/TRBV12-4 CASTFSPLTGELFF TGTGCCAGCACCTTCTCCCCCCTAACCGGGGAGCTGTTTTTT
. 13 . TRBJ2-6 TRBV29-1 CSVGVSGANVLTF TGCAGCGTTGGGGTCTCTGGGGCCAACGTCCTGACTTTC
. 13 . TRBJ2-3 TRBV3-1 CATGPASEDTQYF TGTGCCACGGGACCGGCTTCTGAAGATACGCAGTATTTT
. 16 . TRBJ1-4 TRBV7-9 CASSLAGGTSHEKLFF TGTGCCAGCAGCTTAGCGGGCGGGACCAGTCATGAAAAACTGTTTTTT
TRBD1 16 . TRBJ2-2 TRBV12-3/TRBV12-4 CASSSFPDRATGELFF TGTGCCAGCAGTTCTTTCCCGGACAGGGCCACCGGGGAGCTGTTTTTT
TRBD2 13 . TRBJ2-1 TRBV2 CASPERGFNEQFF TGTGCCAGCCCCGAGCGGGGGTTCAATGAGCAGTTCTTC
. 16 . TRBJ2-3 TRBV30 CAWSGIEGSSTDTQYF TGTGCCTGGAGTGGAATAGAGGGCTCTAGCACAGATACGCAGTATTTT
. 14 once TRBJ2-7 TRBV5-6 CASSLAANIHEQYF TGTGCCAGCAGCTTGGCCGCGAACATCCACGAGCAGTACTTC
. 13 . TRBJ2-7 TRBV30 CAWSPRIIFEQYF TGTGCCTGGAGTCCTCGAATAATCTTCGAGCAGTACTTC
TRBD1 12 . TRBJ2-5 TRBV5-4 CASSGTEETQYF TGTGCCAGCAGTGGGACAGAAGAGACCCAGTACTTC
. 14 . TRBJ2-7 TRBV28 CASTRMTGSYEQYF TGTGCCAGCACTCGAATGACAGGATCCTACGAGCAGTACTTC
. 14 . TRBJ2-5 TRBV24-1 CATSGGTPGETQYF TGTGCCACCAGTGGCGGGACACCGGGGGAGACCCAGTACTTC
. 11 . TRBJ2-1 TRBV6-6 CASQRGSEQFF TGTGCCAGCCAACGAGGGAGTGAGCAGTTCTTC
TRBD2 15 . TRBJ2-7 TRBV4-3 CASSQDSSGSNEQYF TGCGCCAGCAGCCAAGACAGTAGCGGGAGTAACGAGCAGTACTTC
. 15 . TRBJ2-5 TRBV12-3/TRBV12-4 CASSLSKGPQETQYF TGTGCCAGCAGTTTATCGAAGGGACCGCAAGAGACCCAGTACTTC
. 11 . TRBJ2-1 TRBV12-3/TRBV12-4 CASSLPGEQFF TGTGCCAGCAGCCTCCCTGGGGAGCAGTTCTTC
TRBD1 16 . TRBJ2-7 TRBV20-1 CSARVPPGQGAYEQYF TGCAGTGCTAGGGTTCCTCCGGGACAGGGGGCCTACGAGCAGTACTTC
TRBD2 18 . TRBJ2-2 TRBV5-1 CASSLLPGGYLPTGELFF TGCGCCAGCAGCTTGCTCCCGGGGGGATACCTTCCCACCGGGGAGCTGTTTTTT
. 12 once TRBJ1-4 TRBV7-8 CASSLNSEKLFF TGTGCCAGCAGCTTAAATTCTGAAAAACTGTTTTTT
. 14 once TRBJ2-3 TRBV29-1 CSVERLDPTDTQYF TGCAGCGTTGAGAGACTAGATCCCACAGATACGCAGTATTTT
. 14 once TRBJ1-2 TRBV5-4 CASSRGLLNYGYTF TGTGCCAGCAGCCGGGGACTTCTTAACTATGGCTACACCTTC
. 13 . TRBJ2-1 TRBV18 CASSPPGDNEQFF TGTGCCAGCTCACCACCCGGTGACAATGAGCAGTTCTTC
TRBD2 16 . TRBJ2-6 TRBV29-1 CSVEDPGRAGANVLTF TGCAGCGTTGAAGATCCTGGGAGGGCTGGGGCCAACGTCCTGACTTTC
. 15 . TRBJ2-3 TRBV14 CASSHREVGTDTQYF TGTGCCAGCAGCCACAGGGAAGTTGGCACAGATACGCAGTATTTT
. 12 few TRBJ2-2 TRBV29-1 CSVDSYTGELFF TGCAGCGTTGACTCGTACACCGGGGAGCTGTTTTTT
TRBD2 14 . TRBJ2-7 TRBV28 CASSLLAGVGEQYF TGTGCCAGCAGTTTACTAGCGGGAGTGGGGGAGCAGTACTTC
. 12 . TRBJ1-1 TRBV19 CASSIGGVEAFF TGTGCCAGTAGTATAGGGGGAGTGGAGGCTTTCTTT
TRBD2 13 . TRBJ2-1 TRBV30 CAWSVLGLDYWIF TGTGCCTGGAGTGTACTTGGACTAGACTACTGGATCTTC
. 15 . TRBJ1-1 TRBV6-5 CASGGSGQMNTEAFF TGTGCCAGCGGGGGGAGCGGTCAGATGAACACTGAAGCTTTCTTT
. 13 . TRBJ2-7 TRBV11-1 CASSLTQGYEQYF TGTGCCAGCAGCTTAACCCAGGGCTACGAGCAGTACTTC
TRBD2 15 . TRBJ2-7 TRBV3-1 CASSQGSGGTYEQYF TGTGCCAGCAGCCAGGGTAGCGGGGGCACCTACGAGCAGTACTTC
. 12 . TRBJ2-3 TRBV7-9 CASSSETDTQYF TGTGCCAGCAGCTCTGAAACAGATACGCAGTATTTT
TRBD2 18 . TRBJ2-1 TRBV14 CASSQSTPGLAGYNEQFF TGTGCCAGCAGCCAATCCACTCCGGGACTAGCGGGGTACAATGAGCAGTTCTTC
TRBD1 16 . TRBJ2-2 TRBV3-1 CASSPGTGANTGELFF TGTGCCAGCAGTCCTGGGACAGGGGCGAACACCGGGGAGCTGTTTTTT
. 14 . TRBJ2-3 TRBV27 CASRPDSPIDTQYF TGTGCCAGCAGGCCGGACAGTCCCATAGATACGCAGTATTTT
. 16 . TRBJ2-7 TRBV29-1 CSVQGGGTSFSYEQYF TGCAGCGTTCAAGGCGGCGGCACCTCTTTCTCCTACGAGCAGTACTTC
. 14 . TRBJ2-1 TRBV19 CASSMAGNYNEQFF TGTGCCAGTAGTATGGCGGGAAACTACAATGAGCAGTTCTTC
. 14 . TRBJ1-6 TRBV6-5 CASSPYSGSSPLHF TGTGCCAGCAGCCCCTACTCGGGGAGTTCACCCCTCCACTTT
TRBD2 15 . TRBJ2-5 TRBV7-9 CASSPGREGRETQYF TGTGCCAGCAGCCCTGGCAGGGAGGGGCGAGAGACCCAGTACTTC
. 13 . TRBJ2-2 TRBV11-2 CASSHGDTGELFF TGTGCCAGCAGCCACGGGGACACCGGGGAGCTGTTTTTT
TRBD2 13 . TRBJ2-1 TRBV29-1 CSVKTSGLGEQFF TGCAGCGTTAAAACTAGCGGTCTCGGGGAGCAGTTCTTC
. 12 . TRBJ1-1 TRBV19 CASSIAGTAGFF TGTGCCAGTAGTATAGCCGGCACAGCGGGTTTCTTT
. 10 . TRBJ2-1 TRBV29-1 CSADEDEQFF TGCAGCGCGGACGAGGATGAGCAGTTCTTC
. 16 . TRBJ2-7 TRBV14 CASSQDARAGTYEQYF TGTGCCAGCAGCCAAGATGCGCGGGCAGGCACCTACGAGCAGTACTTC
TRBD2 16 . TRBJ2-1 TRBV4-2 CAAGHLPTSGANEQFF TGTGCCGCTGGACACCTCCCCACTAGCGGGGCCAATGAGCAGTTCTTC
. 14 . TRBJ2-1 TRBV3-1 CASSQEGRNNEQFF TGTGCCAGCAGCCAAGAGGGGCGGAACAATGAGCAGTTCTTC
. 14 . TRBJ1-1 TRBV28 CASSSSLGNTEAFF TGTGCCAGCAGCTCTAGCCTCGGGAACACTGAAGCTTTCTTT
. 15 . TRBJ2-5 TRBV27 CASSFPRAYQETQYF TGTGCCAGCAGTTTCCCGAGGGCCTATCAAGAGACCCAGTACTTC
. 13 . TRBJ2-7 TRBV28 CASRPSDSWEQYF TGTGCCAGCAGACCGTCTGACAGTTGGGAGCAGTACTTC